Each of the 21 T cell receptor beta chains below was sequenced from the same sample in a study of cytomegalovirus exposure and HLA in healthy donors. The PCR was carried out with 60 Vbeta primers and 13 Jbeta primers. Here immunoSEQ multiplex PCR was the method, and the copy in TCRdb shows in-frame clones only, minus some. The table lists 130,000 to 150,000 clones, around 77% of them singletons. Sample: PBMCs. These receptors all come from a man aged 25 to 40 in good health and CMV-seronegative.

The V call is TRBV7-3, the J call TRBJ2-3; tentatively, D is TRBD1 (5 bases). The germline V and J ends were trimmed by 4 bases and 5 bases, with 16 bases remaining between them. This CDR3 spans 15 amino acids. The germline CDR1 and CDR2 sequences are SGHTA and FQGTGA. As DNA, the CDR3 is TGTGCCAGCAGCTCGACCGTCGTCCAGGGAGATACGCAGTATTTT. Translating gives CASSSTVVQGDTQYF.

The rearrangement links TRBV19 to TRBJ1-1; no reliable D call. The CDR3 totals 10 residues. The V gene lost 8 bases and the J gene lost 3 bases, with 4 bases spanning the gap. The germline CDR1 and CDR2 sequences are LNHDA and SQIVND (reference sequence). In DNA, the CDR3 is TGTGCCAGTGGAGACACTGAAGCTTTCTTT. Its protein is CASGDTEAFF. The full variable domain, in which reference TRBV19 and TRBJ1-1 provide the parts outside the CDR3, is DGGITQSPKYLFRKEGQNVTLSCEQNLNHDAMYWYRQDPGQGLRLIYYSQIVNDFQKGDIAEGYSVSREKKESFPLTVTSAQKNPTAFYLCASGDTEAFFGQGTRLTVV.

This chain links TRBV5-6 with TRBJ1-2, with TRBD1 identical over 9 bases. J was trimmed by 4 bases and V by 4 bases; bases with no gene match: 5. The CDR3 runs to 14 residues. Germline assignment: CDR1 SGHDT and CDR2 YYEEEE. CDR3 protein: CASSPGTGSYGYTF. The CDR3, as DNA: TGTGCCAGCAGCCCCGGGACAGGGAGCTATGGCTACACCTTC.

Note on this clone: Other DNA sequences from this sample encode an identical CDR3 as well. The gene calls are TRBV18 and TRBJ2-7, with 8 bases identical to TRBD1. This CDR3 spans 14 amino acids. V gave up 3 bases and J gave up 4 bases; unmatched junction bases: 5. Germline CDR1 is KGHSH and CDR2 is LQKENI. The chain's CDR3 is CASSPGTGGYEQYF. CDR3 DNA: TGTGCCAGCTCACCCGGGACAGGCGGGTACGAGCAGTACTTC. The full variable domain, its missing parts supplied by reference TRBV18 and TRBJ2-7, is NAGVMQNPRHLVRRRGQEARLRCSPMKGHSHVYWYRQLPEEGLKFMVYLQKENIIDESGMPKERFSAEFPKEGPSILRIQQVVRGDSAAYFCASSPGTGGYEQYFGPGTRLTVT.

This clone was seen a single time. The CDR3 DNA reads as TGTGCCAGCAGCCGCCATGTGGGCGGGCCTACCTACGAGCAGTACTTC. It codes for CASSRHVGGPTYEQYF. This chain uses TRBV2 with TRBJ2-7; possible D gene TRBD2, 5 bases. This CDR3 is built from 16 residues. The V end lost 6 bases, the J end lost 2 bases, and 20 bases lay between the germline ends. Germline CDR1 reads SNHLY; CDR2 reads FYNNEI.

This rearrangement joins TRBV5-1 to TRBJ2-1; maybe TRBD2 (9 bases). V was trimmed by 4 bases and J by 3 bases, leaving 20 bases between them. Germline V gene lookup returns CDR1 SGHRS and CDR2 YFSETQ. The CDR3 contains 17 residues. The DNA for the CDR3 is TGCGCCAGCAGCCGACAGGGGCCAGCGGGGGGCTACAATGAGCAGTTCTTC. Residues: CASSRQGPAGGYNEQFF.

This clone has more than one count but fewer than ten. J is TRBJ1-1 and V is TRBV6-6, with D perhaps TRBD1 (6 bases). Per the germline V gene, CDR1 is MNHNY and CDR2 is SVGAGI (reference sequence). With 4 bases removed from V and 2 bases from J, the gap between germline ends came to 11 bases. The CDR3 loop spans 14 amino acids. The CDR3 nucleotides read TGTGCCAGCAGTTCGACCGGGACAAACACTGAAGCTTTCTTT. It encodes CASSSTGTNTEAFF.

The V gene is TRBV6-6, the J gene TRBJ2-5, with a possible D match to TRBD1 (5 bases). Germline V gives CDR1 MNHNY, CDR2 SVGAGI (reference sequence). The CDR3 is made up of 15 amino acids. Trimming stripped 4 bases from V and 5 bases from J, with 17 bases between. CDR3 residues: CASSWGGRAGETQYF. CDR3 coding DNA: TGTGCCAGCAGTTGGGGCGGACGGGCCGGGGAGACCCAGTACTTC.

V and J are TRBV7-2 and TRBJ1-1, with D unresolved. The CDR3 is made up of 14 amino acids. Germline loops: CDR1 SGHTA, CDR2 FQGNSA. V was trimmed by 1 base and J by 1 base, leaving 7 bases between them. CDR3 region: CASSLGQWNTEAFF. The CDR3 region has the DNA TGTGCCAGCAGCTTAGGGCAGTGGAACACTGAAGCTTTCTTT.

V usage is TRBV6-6 and J usage is TRBJ2-1; 7 bases map to TRBD1. CDR1 and CDR2 (germline): MNHNY, SVGAGI (reference sequence). The CDR3 has 14 residues. Trimming cost V 4 bases and J 5 bases; bases outside gene matches: 5. The CDR3 spells CASSSTGVNNEQFF. In DNA, the CDR3 is TGTGCCAGCAGTTCCACAGGGGTAAACAATGAGCAGTTCTTC.

This chain links TRBV30 with TRBJ2-7, with 8 bases that match TRBD1. CDR1 GTSNPN and CDR2 SVGIG come from the germline V gene (reference sequence). The CDR3 spans 17 residues. The trim removed 2 bases at V and 0 bases at J, leaving 12 bases unmatched. CDR3 sequence: CAWSNTPWTGNSYEQYF. The DNA of the CDR3 is TGTGCCTGGAGTAATACTCCTTGGACAGGGAACTCCTACGAGCAGTACTTC.

DNA of the CDR3: TGCGCCAGCAGCCAGTCCGCCGGGACTAGCGGGGGGGGCCTCCAAGAGACCCAGTACTTC. It encodes CASSQSAGTSGGGLQETQYF. The chain combines TRBV4-1 with TRBJ2-5; the match to TRBD2 covers 16 bases. CDR3 length: 20 residues. V was pared by 3 bases and J by 1 base, with 11 bases of the junction left unmatched. Germline CDR1 MGHRA, CDR2 YSYEKL.

This chain links TRBV18 with TRBJ2-5, with D maybe TRBD1 (6 bases). This CDR3 is built from 14 residues. Germline assignment: CDR1 KGHSH and CDR2 LQKENI. Deletions cut 3 bases from V and 2 bases from J, with 10 bases between. The CDR3 region is CASSPGQIQETQYF. The CDR3 bases are TGTGCCAGCTCACCCGGACAGATACAAGAGACCCAGTACTTC.

This clone appeared a single time. The rearrangement joins TRBV10-3 to TRBJ1-1; a possible D gene is TRBD1 (5 bases). The germline V gene encodes CDR1 ENHRY and CDR2 SYGVKD. V lost 4 bases and J 1 base, leaving 13 bases between the germline ends. The CDR3 runs to 15 residues. CDR3 protein: CAISVFGQENTEAFF. Written as DNA, the CDR3 is TGTGCCATCAGTGTTTTCGGACAAGAGAACACTGAAGCTTTCTTT.

The CDR3 bases are TGTGCCAGCTCACCGCTACAGGCGGCGAACACTGAAGCTTTCTTT. Residues: CASSPLQAANTEAFF. The V gene is TRBV18, the J gene TRBJ1-1; D is perhaps TRBD1 (5 bases). Germline V CDR1 and CDR2: KGHSH, LQKENI. The CDR3 covers 15 residues. With 3 bases removed from V and 1 base from J, the gap between germline ends came to 12 bases.

A word on this clone: An end of the junction differs from the germline gene, which may be a read error. The chain uses TRBV15 and TRBJ1-5; unclear D gene. Germline CDR1 LNHNV, CDR2 YYDKDF (reference sequence). This CDR3 comprises 12 residues. CDR3 amino acids: CATSNSNQPQNF. The CDR3 DNA reads TGTGCCACCAGCAATAGCAATCAGCCCCAGAATTTT.

The CDR3 loop reads CASSESVTGDYEQYF. The CDR3 DNA reads TGCGCCAGCAGTGAGTCAGTAACAGGGGACTACGAGCAGTACTTC. The chain carries TRBV10-1 and TRBJ2-7, with 7 positions matching TRBD1. Germline CDR1 reads WNHNN; CDR2 reads SYGVQD (reference sequence). The CDR3 loop spans 15 amino acids. The junction had 5 bases not matched to a gene; V was cut back by 0 bases and J by 3 bases.

This clone was observed a few times. This chain uses TRBV11-3 with TRBJ2-5, with D perhaps matching TRBD1 (6 bases). The CDR3 is 13 amino acids. Trimming removed 6 bases at V and 4 bases at J, with 12 bases between. Germline V gene lookup returns CDR1 SGHNT and CDR2 YENEEA. The CDR3 loop reads CASSWDKRETQYF. Here the CDR3 DNA reads TGTGCCAGCAGTTGGGACAAGAGAGAGACCCAGTACTTC. Full variable domain (outside the CDR3, taken from reference TRBV11-3 and TRBJ2-5): EAGVVQSPRYKIIEKKQPVAFWCNPISGHNTLYWYLQNLGQGPELLIRYENEEAVDDSQLPKDRFSAERLKGVDSTLKIQPAELGDSAVYLCASSWDKRETQYFGPGTRLLVL.

V is TRBV6-1 and J is TRBJ1-5, with D perhaps TRBD1 (6 bases). Germline V CDR1 and CDR2: MNHNS, SASEGT. The CDR3 totals 15 residues. The V and J ends lost 3 bases and 0 bases respectively, with 9 bases between them. DNA of the CDR3: TGTGCCAGCAGTGAGTTGGGGGCTAGCAATCAGCCCCAGCATTTT. Translation gives CASSELGASNQPQHF.

This chain uses TRBV29-1 with TRBJ2-7; TRBD1 is a possible D gene (6 bases). The V and J ends lost 0 bases and 5 bases respectively, with 17 bases between them. There are 15 residues in the CDR3. The germline gives CDR1 SQVTM, CDR2 ANQGSEA. The CDR3 is CSVEDWAGDGNEQYF. The CDR3 DNA follows: TGCAGCGTTGAAGATTGGGCAGGGGACGGTAACGAGCAGTACTTC.

CDR3 coding DNA: TGTGCCAGTACTGCCGGGACTGATACCTACGAGCAGTACTTC. The encoded protein is CASTAGTDTYEQYF. The chain joins TRBV19 to TRBJ2-7; D possibly corresponds to TRBD2 (6 bases). Trimming cost V 7 bases and J 2 bases, with 15 bases left between them. CDR3 length: 14 amino acids. The germline CDR1 and CDR2 sequences are LNHDA and SQIVND (reference sequence).